The 29 T cell receptor beta chains below all came from one sample that was sequenced in a study of Graves' ophthalmopathy and Graves' hyperthyroidism. RNA transcripts served as template for amplifying TCR beta CDR3 sequences. In the first round, RT-PCR was carried out with HTBI primers, and a multiplex PCR formed the second round. Each CDR3 protein is one row after TCRdb ran MiXCR on the multiplex PCR reads. The sample consists of hundreds of thousands of distinct CDR3 sequences, 22% of them appearing once. The sequenced sample was peripheral blood. The receptors derive from a woman aged 18-29 years with stable Graves' hyperthyroidism. Some clones in this sample may be carry-over from other donors' samples.

This clonotype was detected ten times or more. V gene TRBV6-1 combines with J gene TRBJ2-2; 7 bases line up with TRBD1. From germline, CDR1 is MNHNS and CDR2 SASEGT. With V trimmed by 4 bases and J by 10 bases, 9 bases remained unmatched. The CDR3 extends over 14 amino acids. Written as DNA, the CDR3 is TGTGCCAGCAGTGTGCCGGGACAGCCCTCGGAGCTGTTTTTT. Translating it yields CASSVPGQPSELFF.

In this sample, this clonotype turned up many times. The gene calls are TRBV2 and TRBJ2-7; perhaps TRBD1 as D (5 bases). The germline V gene has CDR1 SNHLY and CDR2 FYNNEI. This CDR3 region has 13 residues. V was trimmed by 8 bases and J by 3 bases, leaving 14 bases between them. The CDR3 DNA is TGTGCCAGCTCCTCCGCCCAGGGCTACGAGCAGTACTTC. Its translation is CASSSAQGYEQYF.

In its sample, this clonotype was seen many times. The chain recombines TRBV6-1 with TRBJ2-2; D call uncertain. Germline V gene sequence: CDR1 MNHNS, CDR2 SASEGT. CDR3 length: 14 residues. V was pared by 6 bases and J by 1 base, with 9 bases between. The CDR3 DNA reads as TGTGCCAGCAGGGGTGAAGGGAACACCGGGGAGCTGTTTTTT. Translation gives CASRGEGNTGELFF.

In its sample, this clonotype was seen many times. The chain recombines TRBV30 with TRBJ1-2, with D possibly being TRBD1 (5 bases). Looked up from germline, CDR1 is GTSNPN and CDR2 is SVGIG (reference sequence). V was pared by 3 bases and J by 4 bases, with 12 bases between. CDR3 length equals 13 residues. CDR3 protein: CAWRPTGIYGYTF. The CDR3, as DNA: TGTGCCTGGAGGCCAACAGGCATCTATGGCTACACCTTC. The full variable domain, completed using reference TRBV30 and TRBJ1-2, is SQTIHQWPATLVQPVGSPLSLECTVEGTSNPNLYWYRQAAGRGLQLLFYSVGIGQISSEVPQNLSASRPQDRQFILSSKKLLLSDSGFYLCAWRPTGIYGYTFGSGTRLTVV.

This chain links TRBV7-2 with TRBJ2-7; TRBD2 aligns across 12 bases. V lost 2 bases to trimming and J lost 6 bases; unmatched junction nucleotides: 5. The CDR3 has 15 residues. In germline, CDR1 is SGHTA, CDR2 FQGNSA. CDR3 DNA sequence: TGTGCCAGCAGCTTACGACTAGCGGGAGTATCCGAGCAGTACTTC. The encoded protein is CASSLRLAGVSEQYF. Filled out from reference TRBV7-2 and TRBJ2-7, the complete variable domain reads GAGVSQSPSNKVTEKGKDVELRCDPISGHTALYWYRQSLGQGLEFLIYFQGNSAPDKSGLPSDRFSAERTGGSVSTLTIQRTQQEDSAVYLCASSLRLAGVSEQYFGPGTRLTVT.

The rearrangement joins TRBV30 to TRBJ2-7; D is uncertain. The V end was cut by 7 bases, the J end by 2 bases, with 12 bases between. Germline V CDR1 and CDR2: GTSNPN, SVGIG (reference sequence). The length of the CDR3 is 12 residues. The CDR3: CALDRRPYEQYF. The CDR3 DNA follows: TGTGCCTTGGACCGAAGACCCTACGAGCAGTACTTC.

In its sample, this clonotype was seen many times. The chain joins TRBV5-1 to TRBJ1-1, with D hard to call. Germline lookup yields CDR1 SGHRS and CDR2 YFSETQ. This CDR3 comprises 14 residues. The V gene lost 3 bases and the J gene lost 0 bases, with 9 bases spanning the gap. CDR3 in amino acids: CASSSGNMNTEAFF. The CDR3 nucleotides read TGCGCCAGCAGCTCGGGGAACATGAACACTGAAGCTTTCTTT.

CDR3 sequence reads: CSATQDRGRTEAFF. The CDR3 DNA reads TGCAGTGCTACCCAGGACAGGGGGCGGACTGAAGCTTTCTTT. The chain joins TRBV20-1 to TRBJ1-1, with 11 bases matching TRBD1. V lost 4 bases and J lost 5; bases outside the gene matches: 6. CDR1 DFQATT and CDR2 SNEGSKA come from the germline V gene (reference sequence). This CDR3 is 14 amino acids long.

The chain is built from TRBV28 and TRBJ2-6; D could derive from TRBD1 or TRBD2 (6 bases each). This CDR3 region has 15 residues. In germline, CDR1 is MDHEN, CDR2 SYDVKM. The V and J ends lost 7 bases and 4 bases respectively, with 14 bases between them. Here the CDR3 DNA reads TGTGCCAGCACGAGGGGGGAGATAGGGGCCAACGTCCTGACTTTC. Protein sequence: CASTRGEIGANVLTF. The whole variable domain, remainder taken from reference TRBV28 and TRBJ2-6, is DVKVTQSSRYLVKRTGEKVFLECVQDMDHENMFWYRQDPGLGLRLIYFSYDVKMKEKGDIPEGYSVSREKKERFSLILESASTNQTSMYLCASTRGEIGANVLTFGAGSRLTVL.

The chain uses TRBV7-9 and TRBJ2-5; maybe TRBD2 (5 bases). Trimming shortened V by 6 bases and J by 4 bases, and 15 bases separated the two germline ends. CDR1 is SEHNR, CDR2 FQNEAQ, per germline (reference sequence). The CDR3 contains 14 residues. The CDR3 DNA reads TGTGCCAGCAGGGGTCCGGGATGGGGAGAGACCCAGTACTTC. Its translation: CASRGPGWGETQYF.

This clonotype was counted ten times or more. The chain is built from TRBV12-3 or TRBV12-4 and TRBJ2-7; TRBD1 is a possible D gene (6 bases). V lost 5 bases and J lost 5, with 16 bases in between. The CDR3 contains 14 residues. The CDR3 nucleotides read TGTGCCAGCAGTCCAGGGGAAAGGGCAGACGAGCAGTACTTC. Protein sequence: CASSPGERADEQYF.

This clonotype occurred many times. The chain links TRBV28 to TRBJ2-2, with 15 bases lining up with TRBD2. This CDR3 has 17 residues. Unmatched junction bases numbered 3, after V lost 3 bases and J lost 4 bases. Germline-derived CDR1 and CDR2 are MDHEN and SYDVKM. CDR3 DNA sequence: TGTGCCAGCAGTTTGGGGGGACTAGCGGGAGGCACCGGGGAGCTGTTTTTT. Translated, it gives CASSLGGLAGGTGELFF.

CDR3 amino acids: CASSLPQGSNTEAFF. The CDR3 DNA is TGTGCCAGCAGTTTGCCCCAGGGGTCGAACACTGAAGCTTTCTTT. The chain has TRBV12-3 or TRBV12-4 and TRBJ1-1, with D perhaps matching TRBD1 (6 bases). The V gene lost 3 bases and the J gene lost 1 base, with 12 bases spanning the gap. The CDR3 spans 15 residues.

This clonotype was observed many times. The chain joins TRBV7-6 to TRBJ2-7; TRBD2 might be the D (6 bases). The V gene's germline CDR1 is SGHVS and CDR2 FNYEAQ. The ends were cut back, 1 base at V and 3 bases at J, with 13 bases in the middle. This CDR3 has 15 amino acids. The CDR3 sequence: CASSLVVGGVYEQYF. The CDR3 nucleotides are TGTGCCAGCAGCTTAGTTGTCGGGGGAGTCTACGAGCAGTACTTC.

The chain recombines TRBV6-5 with TRBJ1-2; D may be TRBD1 (6 bases). CDR3 size: 14 residues. Per germline, CDR1 MNHEY and CDR2 SVGAGI. Trimming pared 1 base from V and 4 bases from J, leaving 10 bases between. The CDR3 sequence: CASSYLPGVYGYTF. CDR3 coding DNA: TGTGCCAGCAGTTACTTACCAGGGGTCTATGGCTACACCTTC.

This clonotype was seen ten or more times. The V and J genes are TRBV6-5 and TRBJ1-2; D is unclear. Germline loops: CDR1 MNHEY, CDR2 SVGAGI. The V and J ends lost 0 bases and 2 bases respectively, with 7 bases between them. The CDR3 has 14 residues. The CDR3 protein is CASSYSPRNYGYTF. CDR3 nucleotide sequence: TGTGCCAGCAGTTACTCACCGAGAAACTATGGCTACACCTTC.

This clonotype was seen repeatedly, ten times or more. The chain has TRBV20-1 and TRBJ1-1; D ambiguous. The CDR3 is made up of 13 amino acids. The germline V gene has CDR1 DFQATT and CDR2 SNEGSKA (reference sequence). V dropped 3 bases and J dropped 3 bases, with 11 bases sitting between them. CDR3 sequence: CSARKLRDTEAFF. The CDR3 DNA sequence: TGCAGTGCTAGGAAGCTTCGGGACACTGAAGCTTTCTTT.

This clonotype was counted many times. This rearrangement joins TRBV5-6 to TRBJ2-7, with 8 bases that match TRBD1. There are 14 residues in the CDR3. Trimming removed 1 base from V and 5 bases from J; junction bases left unmatched: 5. Germline V CDR1 and CDR2: SGHDT, YYEEEE. CDR3: CASSLWTGLNEQYF. The CDR3 DNA follows: TGTGCCAGCAGCTTGTGGACAGGGTTAAACGAGCAGTACTTC.

This clonotype came up many times. This chain links TRBV9 with TRBJ2-2; D may be TRBD2 (6 bases). The CDR3 covers 15 residues. The ends were cut back, 2 bases at V and 6 bases at J, with 14 bases in the middle. CDR1 is SGDLS, CDR2 YYNGEE, per germline. The CDR3 sequence: CASSVGGTSAGELFF. The CDR3 nucleotides are TGTGCCAGCAGCGTGGGGGGAACAAGTGCCGGGGAGCTGTTTTTT.

In this sample, this clonotype turned up a few times. This chain links TRBV6-2 or TRBV6-3 with TRBJ1-1, with D unclear. The germline V and J ends were trimmed by 4 bases and 6 bases, with 12 bases remaining between them. This CDR3 spans 13 amino acids. Germline CDR1 MNHEY, CDR2 SVGEGT. The CDR3 sequence: CASSFGRVSEAFF. As DNA, the CDR3 is TGTGCCAGCAGTTTCGGACGGGTATCTGAAGCTTTCTTT.

The genes are TRBV6-1 and TRBJ1-6; unclear D gene. With 1 base removed from V and 8 bases from J, the gap between germline ends came to 12 bases. The CDR3 sequence is 15 residues long. Germline V gives CDR1 MNHNS, CDR2 SASEGT. The CDR3 coding sequence is TGTGCCAGCAGTGAAGTCCTGGGTTCGGATTCACCCCTCCACTTT. Amino acid sequence: CASSEVLGSDSPLHF.

The rearrangement joins TRBV7-9 to TRBJ1-2; D is unresolved. Germline lookup yields CDR1 SEHNR and CDR2 FQNEAQ (reference sequence). The CDR3 is 14 amino acids. V was pared by 5 bases and J by 4 bases, with 14 bases between. CDR3 residues: CASSPTVSGYGYTF. CDR3 coding DNA: TGTGCCAGCAGCCCCACGGTTTCAGGCTATGGCTACACCTTC.

This clonotype was detected ten times or more. V usage is TRBV6-5 and J usage is TRBJ2-7; D gene unclear. This CDR3 region has 17 residues. Germline V CDR1 and CDR2: MNHEY, SVGAGI. Trimming cost V 0 bases and J 0 bases, with 15 bases left between them. The DNA of the CDR3 is TGTGCCAGCAGTTACTCGGCGTCAAGTGGGCTCTCCTACGAGCAGTACTTC. This translates into CASSYSASSGLSYEQYF.

This clonotype was observed at least ten times. The chain recombines TRBV9 with TRBJ1-2; possibly TRBD1 for D (6 bases). The CDR3 spans 14 residues. Germline CDR1 is SGDLS and CDR2 is YYNGEE. V was cut by 0 bases and J by 3 bases, with 9 bases left in between. The CDR3 loop is CASSVGGGDYGYTF. The CDR3 DNA reads TGTGCCAGCAGCGTAGGAGGGGGGGACTATGGCTACACCTTC.

This clonotype was seen only a few times. This chain connects TRBV25-1 to TRBJ1-1; D possibly corresponds to TRBD1 (5 bases). Trimming left V 8 bases short and J 1 base short, with 11 bases between. The CDR3 extends over 13 amino acids. Germline V gene sequence: CDR1 MGHDK, CDR2 SYGVNS. The DNA of the CDR3 is TGTGCCAGCGGAGGGACCCCGAACACTGAAGCTTTCTTT. Translation: CASGGTPNTEAFF.

Many counts were recorded for this clonotype. This chain connects TRBV6-1 to TRBJ1-1; D unclear. V was pared by 5 bases and J by 0 bases, with 19 bases between. From germline, CDR1 is MNHNS and CDR2 SASEGT. There are 17 residues in the CDR3. The CDR3 nucleotides are TGTGCCAGCAGTCCAAGAGGACTCTGGGCAGTGAACACTGAAGCTTTCTTT. This sequence encodes CASSPRGLWAVNTEAFF.

The rearrangement uses TRBV5-1 and TRBJ2-7, with D perhaps matching TRBD1 (5 bases). Germline V gene data show CDR1 as SGHRS and CDR2 as YFSETQ. This CDR3 spans 14 amino acids. V was trimmed by 7 bases and J by 0 bases, leaving 14 bases between them. CDR3 residues: CASGWTPFSYEQYF. CDR3 DNA: TGCGCCAGCGGGTGGACACCATTCTCCTACGAGCAGTACTTC.

About this clonotype itself: Given a much more abundant clone one base away, this may be a read error. The V gene is TRBV12-5, the J gene TRBJ1-1; D not certain. CDR1 and CDR2 from the germline V gene are LGHNT and FRNRAP. This CDR3 spans 12 amino acids. CDR3 amino acids: CASALAATEACF. The CDR3 nucleotides read TGTGCTAGTGCCCTGGCGGCCACTGAAGCTTGCTTT. Full variable domain (outside the CDR3, taken from reference TRBV12-5 and TRBJ1-1): DARVTQTPRHKVTEMGQEVTMRCQPILGHNTVFWYRQTMMQGLELLAYFRNRAPLDDSGMPKDRFSAEMPDATLATLKIQPSEPRDSAVYFCASALAATEACFGQGTRLTVV.

The chain uses TRBV5-1 and TRBJ1-1; tentative D call: TRBD1 (6 bases). V was cut by 0 bases and J by 7 bases, with 19 bases left in between. This CDR3 is built from 16 residues. CDR1 is SGHRS, CDR2 YFSETQ, per germline. The CDR3 DNA reads TGCGCCAGCAGCTTGGATGGGGGGCGAATGGATAGTGAAGCTTTCTTT. It specifies CASSLDGGRMDSEAFF.